This TCR beta chain originates from a study of graft-versus-host responses after intestinal transplantation. Study-level background: Every one of the recipients received anti-thymocyte globulin induction and afterwards took tacrolimus and steroids for around 3 years.

A remark on this clone: What it binds is not known. Other DNA sequences in this sample translate to the same CDR3.

Germline CDR1 MDHEN, CDR2 SYDVKM. Trimming stripped 3 bases from V and 5 bases from J, with 4 bases between. CDR3 size: 11 residues. Sequencing was performed with immunoSEQ multiplex PCR; in TCRdb, only in-frame clones are kept and a portion is missing. This repertoire shows about 48,000 clones, around 90% found once; its top ten account for roughly 2.7%. This chain links TRBV28 with TRBJ2-5, with D uncertain. This TCR derives from a human donor who was the organ donor for an intestinal transplant. The sequenced sample was unstimulated CD4+ T cells sorted from spleen or lymph node cells, obtained before transplant. The CDR3 bases are TGTGCCAGCAGTTTGCGGGAGACCCAGTACTTC. Amino acid sequence: CASSLRETQYF.